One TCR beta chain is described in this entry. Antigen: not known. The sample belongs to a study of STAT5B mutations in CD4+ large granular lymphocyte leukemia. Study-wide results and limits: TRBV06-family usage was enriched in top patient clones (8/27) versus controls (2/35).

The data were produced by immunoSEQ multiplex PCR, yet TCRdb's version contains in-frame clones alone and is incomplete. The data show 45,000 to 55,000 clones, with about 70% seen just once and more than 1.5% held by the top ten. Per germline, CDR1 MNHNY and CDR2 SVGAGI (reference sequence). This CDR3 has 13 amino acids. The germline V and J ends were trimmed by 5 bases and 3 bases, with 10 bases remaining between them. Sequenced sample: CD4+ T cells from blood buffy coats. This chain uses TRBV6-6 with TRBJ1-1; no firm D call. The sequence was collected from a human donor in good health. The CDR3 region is CASSVVSDTEAFF. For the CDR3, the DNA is TGTGCCAGCAGTGTAGTCTCGGACACTGAAGCTTTCTTT.